The T cell receptor (beta chain) described here comes from a study of monozygotic twins with inflammatory bowel disease. CDR1 is MGHRA, CDR2 YSYEKL, per germline. The CDR3 extends over 17 amino acids. Each CDR3 protein gets one entry in TCRdb, which reprocessed the 5' RACE reads and gives no DNA. The table lists roughly 150,000 distinct CDR3 sequences. Sequencing was done on a sample of blood. The chain combines TRBV4-1 with TRBJ2-5; TCRdb calls TRBD1, which cannot be checked without DNA. The origin of this receptor is a human donor with ulcerative colitis or Crohn's disease, or a healthy co-twin of an affected twin (not recorded which). The CDR3 sequence: CASSQGRLGDSQETQYF.